The TCR beta chain described here comes from a study of CD8+CD57+ T cells in acquired aplastic anemia. TCR beta VDJ combinations and CDR3 sequences were profiled from genomic DNA. MiXCR was run by TCRdb on the reads, yielding one entry per CDR3 protein. The table lists about 220,000 distinct CDR3 sequences, about a third of them singletons. The CDR3 loop spans 14 amino acids. V dropped 3 bases and J dropped 4 bases, with 11 bases sitting between them. CDR1 and CDR2 from the germline V gene are MGHDK and SYGVNS. This clonotype was recorded at least ten times. The chain links TRBV25-1 to TRBJ2-3, with D unclear. The sequenced sample consisted of sorted CD4+, CD8+, or CD8+CD57+ T cells (not recorded which) from PBMCs. The sequence derives from a human donor in good health, serving as a control. The CDR3 here is CASSDPSVADTQYF. In DNA form, the CDR3 reads TGTGCCAGCAGTGACCCCTCGGTTGCAGATACGCAGTATTTT.